The 14 T cell receptor beta chains presented below share a single source sample, sequenced in a study of Ad26.COV2.S vaccination and SARS-CoV-2 variants (TCRdb year 2021). According to the study, the label for this sample's treatment or condition signals: around 19 received Ad26.COV2.S at low or high dose, single or two shots; roughly five received placebo; per-sample allocation not given. Repertoires of vaccine and placebo recipients were sequenced from samples taken on day 63 after the first injection. The library was built by means of the immunoSEQ multiplex PCR assay. TCRdb limited this immuneACCESS table to in-frame rearrangements with V and J called. A share of clones is missing; checked studies link under half to unresolved V genes, and the rest is unexplained. This sample holds fewer than 400,000 clones; approximately 86% were observed only once. The ten largest clones capture approximately 2.2% of the sample.

This specimen consisted of peripheral blood, obtained in a trial of Ad26.COV2.S vaccine versus placebo. The receptors come from a person between 18 and 60 years old who received the Ad26.COV2.S COVID-19 vaccine or a placebo.

The chain links TRBV18 to TRBJ1-3; the D gene is possibly TRBD1 (5 bases). The germline V and J ends were trimmed by 0 bases and 0 bases, with 12 bases remaining between them. Per germline, CDR1 KGHSH and CDR2 LQKENI. The CDR3 totals 17 residues. The CDR3 nucleotides read TGTGCCAGCTCACCACCAGTAAGCGGGGCCTCTGGAAACACCATATATTTT. Amino acids: CASSPPVSGASGNTIYF.

CDR3 in amino acids: CASSFQGTGNQPQHF. The DNA of the CDR3 is TGTGCCAGCAGTTTCCAGGGAACGGGCAATCAGCCCCAGCATTTT. The genes are TRBV27 and TRBJ1-5; maybe TRBD1 (5 bases). The CDR3 is 15 amino acids. Trimming removed 3 bases at V and 2 bases at J, with 11 bases between. The V gene's germline CDR1 is MNHEY and CDR2 SMNVEV (reference sequence).

The chain joins TRBV7-3 to TRBJ2-7; tentative D call: TRBD2 (7 bases). The germline V gene encodes CDR1 SGHTA and CDR2 FQGTGA. Between the trimmed V and J ends, which lost 2 bases and 0 bases, there was a span of 11 bases. The CDR3 loop spans 15 amino acids. As DNA, the CDR3 is TGTGCCAGCAGCTTATCCGGGGGGCGCTCCTACGAGCAGTACTTC. It specifies CASSLSGGRSYEQYF.

This clone has only a few counts. V is TRBV5-4 and J is TRBJ1-6; TRBD1 aligns across 8 bases. The CDR3 length is 17 residues. V shed 3 bases and J 10 bases; nucleotides not matched to a gene: 15. Germline lookup yields CDR1 SGHNT and CDR2 YYREEE (reference sequence). CDR3 residues: CASSYRTGTHRQSPLHF. The CDR3 DNA follows: TGTGCCAGCAGCTACCGGACAGGGACGCATCGTCAATCACCCCTCCACTTT.

The chain joins TRBV6-2 or TRBV6-3 to TRBJ2-7; D remains unclear. The V end was cut by 5 bases, the J end by 3 bases, with 8 bases between. This CDR3 spans 12 amino acids. Germline CDR1 is MNHEY and CDR2 is SVGEGT. CDR3 in amino acids: CASSVRHYEQYF. CDR3 DNA: TGTGCCAGCAGTGTCAGACACTACGAGCAGTACTTC.

This clone came up once. The V gene is TRBV30, the J gene TRBJ2-2; 7 bases agree with TRBD1. The germline CDR1 and CDR2 sequences are GTSNPN and SVGIG (reference sequence). The V segment lost 4 bases and the J segment 3 bases; nucleotides outside the gene matches: 5. The CDR3 runs to 14 residues. The CDR3 is CAWKGGWDTGELFF. The CDR3 DNA sequence: TGTGCCTGGAAAGGGGGCTGGGACACCGGGGAGCTGTTTTTT.

The rearrangement joins TRBV6-5 to TRBJ2-3; D remains unclear. This CDR3 has 12 residues. The germline CDR1 and CDR2 sequences are MNHEY and SVGAGI. V was shortened by 8 bases and J by 2 bases, with 8 bases between the two germline ends. The CDR3 region has the DNA TGTGCCAGCTTCGATGCCACAGATACGCAGTATTTT. It specifies CASFDATDTQYF.

Comment on this clone: The sample holds other DNA sequences that translate to the same CDR3. The chain carries TRBV27 and TRBJ2-7, with 7 bases identical to TRBD1. The CDR3 spans 14 residues. CDR1 and CDR2 from the germline V gene are MNHEY and SMNVEV (reference sequence). The V segment lost 5 bases and the J segment 4 bases; nucleotides outside the gene matches: 8. The CDR3 protein is CASSPPGQPYEQYF. CDR3 nucleotide sequence: TGTGCCAGCAGTCCCCCGGGACAGCCTTACGAGCAGTACTTC.

CDR3 loop: CASSTGQTLFNEAFF. The CDR3 nucleotides read TGTGCCAGCAGCACGGGACAGACCTTGTTTAATGAAGCTTTCTTT. The chain combines TRBV5-5 with TRBJ1-1; 7 nucleotides match TRBD1. V was pared by 4 bases and J by 7 bases, with 13 bases of the junction left unmatched. The CDR3 totals 15 residues. CDR1 and CDR2 (germline): SGHKS, YYEKEE (reference sequence).

The chain carries TRBV18 and TRBJ2-3, with D perhaps TRBD1 or TRBD2 (5 bases each). Germline lookup yields CDR1 KGHSH and CDR2 LQKENI. The CDR3 runs 14 residues. V lost 3 bases and J 5 bases, leaving 12 bases between the germline ends. CDR3 bases: TGTGCCAGCTCACCGGCAGGGACGAAAGATACGCAGTATTTT. Translated: CASSPAGTKDTQYF.

This clone was seen a handful of times. The chain carries TRBV6-1 and TRBJ2-4; TRBD2 is a possible D gene (7 bases). The CDR3 loop spans 14 amino acids. Germline loops: CDR1 MNHNS, CDR2 SASEGT. With 0 bases removed from V and 8 bases from J, the gap between germline ends came to 11 bases. The CDR3 region has the DNA TGTGCCAGCAGTGAAGCAGGGGGGGTGGACATTCAGTACTTC. Protein product: CASSEAGGVDIQYF.

This clone was counted once. The chain recombines TRBV11-2 with TRBJ2-2; 7 bases fit TRBD1. Trimming at V came to 10 bases and at J to 1 base, leaving 6 bases not matched to a gene. This CDR3 comprises 14 residues. The germline V gene has CDR1 SGHAT and CDR2 FQNNGV. CDR3 sequence: CATHRDRNTGELFF. CDR3 nucleotides: TGTGCCACCCACCGGGACAGGAACACCGGGGAGCTGTTTTTT.

The chain combines TRBV5-8 with TRBJ1-1, with a tentative D call TRBD1 (6 bases). V lost 3 bases to trimming and J lost 3 bases, with 12 bases between them. This CDR3 is built from 14 residues. Per the germline V gene, CDR1 is SGHTS and CDR2 is YDEGEE. For the CDR3, the DNA is TGTGCCAGCAGCTACAGGGAATTGGACACTGAAGCTTTCTTT. Protein product: CASSYRELDTEAFF.

A few counts support this clone. This chain connects TRBV7-3 to TRBJ2-2; no reliable D call. Per germline, CDR1 SGHTA and CDR2 FQGTGA. The CDR3 has 13 residues. The V and J ends lost 5 bases and 1 base respectively, with 5 bases between them. CDR3 protein: CASSKKNTGELFF. CDR3 coding DNA: TGTGCCAGCAGCAAGAAGAACACCGGGGAGCTGTTTTTT.